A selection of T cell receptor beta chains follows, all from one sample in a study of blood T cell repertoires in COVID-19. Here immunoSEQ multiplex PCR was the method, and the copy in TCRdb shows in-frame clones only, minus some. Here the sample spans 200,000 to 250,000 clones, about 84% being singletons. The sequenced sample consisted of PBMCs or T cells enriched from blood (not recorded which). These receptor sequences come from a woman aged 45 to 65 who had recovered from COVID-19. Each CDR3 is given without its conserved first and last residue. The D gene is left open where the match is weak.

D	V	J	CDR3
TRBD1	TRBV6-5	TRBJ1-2	ASSYAGQAYGYT
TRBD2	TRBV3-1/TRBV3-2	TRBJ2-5	ASSHGLAGGTQY
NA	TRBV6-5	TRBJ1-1	ASRKQQNTEAF
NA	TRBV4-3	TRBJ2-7	ASSQERALYEQY
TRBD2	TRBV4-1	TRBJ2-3	ASSQDPRGGPTDTQY
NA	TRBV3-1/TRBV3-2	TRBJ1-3	ARRGNVGPTGNTIY
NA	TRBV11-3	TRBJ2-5	ASSFAVLETQY
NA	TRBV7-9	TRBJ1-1	ASSLRGGGTEAF
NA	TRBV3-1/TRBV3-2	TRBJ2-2	ASSRLNTGELF
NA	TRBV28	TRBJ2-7	ASQSRVVYEQY
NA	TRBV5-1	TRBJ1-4	ASSLTGDNEKLF
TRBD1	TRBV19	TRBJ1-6	ASSSPSGQPYYNSPLH
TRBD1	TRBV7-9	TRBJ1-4	ASSYGQGGGEKLF
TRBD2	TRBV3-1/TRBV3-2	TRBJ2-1	ASSQGIGSGSLYNEQF
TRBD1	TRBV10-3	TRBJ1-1	ARRTGTEAF
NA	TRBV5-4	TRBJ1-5	ASSLRGQPQH
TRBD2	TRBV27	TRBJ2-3	ASSLILAGGPDTQY
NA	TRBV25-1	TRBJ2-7	ASRPDLPNHEQY
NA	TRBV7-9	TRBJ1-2	ASSLVSSGYGYT
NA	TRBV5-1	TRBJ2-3	ASSLAAGLADTQY
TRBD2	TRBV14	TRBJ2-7	ASSQNGRDYEQY
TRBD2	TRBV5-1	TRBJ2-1	ASSLGAGGASYNEQF
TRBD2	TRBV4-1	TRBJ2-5	ASSQSRTSGGAGQETQY
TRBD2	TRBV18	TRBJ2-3	ASSRDYVTDTQY
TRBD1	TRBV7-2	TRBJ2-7	ASSRTGFTYEQY
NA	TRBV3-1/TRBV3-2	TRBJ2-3	ASSQIGGASTDTQY
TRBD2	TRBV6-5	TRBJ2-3	ASKLAGDTQY
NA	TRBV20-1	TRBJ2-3	SASVSDTQY
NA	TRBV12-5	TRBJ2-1	ASGFLEGNEQF
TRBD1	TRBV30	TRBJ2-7	AWNYRGQFYEQY
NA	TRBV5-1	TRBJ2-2	ASSLGQVTGELF
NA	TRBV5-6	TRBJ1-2	ASSFTPGLKLYGYT
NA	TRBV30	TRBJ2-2	AWSGFGQGNTGELF
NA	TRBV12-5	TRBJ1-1	ASGLVSGRLNTEAF
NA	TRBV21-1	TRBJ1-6	ASSKAGESTGVISPLH
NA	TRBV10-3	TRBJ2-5	AISSGFEETQY
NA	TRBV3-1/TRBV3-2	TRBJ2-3	ASSQDLEAGATDTQY
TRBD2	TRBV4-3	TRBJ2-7	ASSQAGLAGVYEQY